This TCR beta chain was recorded in a study of cytomegalovirus exposure and HLA in healthy donors. In the study overall: Unique TCR beta sequences numbering over 100 million came from roughly 180 million T cells in an earlier analysis.

Germline V gene sequence: CDR1 SGHAT, CDR2 FQNNGV. The CDR3 is 10 amino acids. Worth noting for this clone: The antigen is unknown.

Findings of the study overall: Evidence from a later analysis indicated that most CMV-associated TCR beta chains looked HLA-restricted. A list of 150 to 200 TCR beta chains associated with cytomegalovirus was given. Later examination showed HLA-associated TCR beta chains had greater clonal expansion than equally common others.

The PCR contained 60 Vbeta and 13 Jbeta primers. Assay: immunoSEQ multiplex PCR; the TCRdb copy retains only in-frame clones and omits some. The sample holds approximately 99,000 clones, around 80% seen once. The chain has TRBV11-2 and TRBJ2-5; D gene uncertain. The J call may not be correct, given that the DNA end is closer to TRBJ2-7. Sample: PBMCs. This sequence originates from a man between 35 and 55 years old in good health and CMV-seropositive. DNA of the CDR3: TGTGCCAGCAGCTTTAGCGAGCAGTACTTC. This gives the protein CASSFSEQYF.